The T cell receptor (beta chain) under discussion was sequenced for a study of cytomegalovirus exposure and HLA in healthy donors. Amplification used 60 Vbeta primers and 13 Jbeta primers. Using immunoSEQ multiplex PCR, the repertoire was profiled, and TCRdb retains in-frame clones only, with some absent. The table lists more than 85,000 clones, around 63% of them singletons. Germline lookup yields CDR1 SGHDT and CDR2 YYEEEE. With 2 bases clipped from V and 5 bases from J, the junction kept 8 bases outside the gene matches. The CDR3 is 15 residues long. The rearrangement joins TRBV5-6 to TRBJ2-7, with 9 positions matching TRBD1. Sequencing input: PBMCs. This clonotype originated in a human donor in good health. CDR3 in amino acids: CASSFTGTGNHEQYF. The CDR3 nucleotides are TGTGCCAGCAGCTTTACCGGGACAGGGAACCACGAGCAGTACTTC.